This TCR beta chain comes out of a study of blood T cell repertoires in COVID-19. Study information: Whether acute or convalescent, the COVID-19 samples came from the United States, Italy and Spain. T cells, B-cell-depleted T cells, or PBMCs supplied cDNA or gDNA.

In the original analysis: From reference gene primer amplification, estimates of nucleated cell counts were derived. Some clones are missing from TCRdb's copy, which holds only in-frame ones; the method was immunoSEQ multiplex PCR. The DNA gave D and trimming, while V, J and clone size come from that table. The sample holds about 400,000 clones, around 90% seen once. This CDR3 has 16 residues. Germline V gives CDR1 SEHNR, CDR2 FQNEAQ (reference sequence). J lost 7 bases, V lost 5 bases, and 11 bases had no gene match. Input material: PBMCs or T cells enriched from blood (not recorded which). The chain joins TRBV7-9 to TRBJ1-4; TRBD1 agrees at 9 bases. The TCR was taken from a woman between 35 and 50 years old with acute COVID-19. CDR3: CASSTPTGGIVEKLFF. As DNA, the CDR3 is TGTGCCAGCAGCACCCCGACAGGGGGAATTGTTGAAAAACTGTTTTTT.